The 22 T cell receptor beta chains reported below all come from one sample, sequenced in a study of neurological immune-mediated disorders. TCRdb re-derived calls from the 5' RACE reads in MiXCR, one entry per CDR3 protein. The sample has over 55,000 distinct CDR3 sequences, 2% to 2.5% seen once. Sequences were obtained from PBMCs. All receptors derive from a man aged 45-65 years with multiple sclerosis.

As to this clonotype: Here the CDR3 omits its conserved ending phenylalanine or tryptophan, so a read error is the likely source. It is unclear where the CDR3 begins or ends on the DNA, so no DNA is shown, and the CDR3 is as TCRdb lists it. The chain carries TRBV7-2 and TRBJ2-7; TRBD2 is the table's D call and was not checked against the DNA. With termini counted, the CDR3 has 10 amino acids. The germline gives CDR1 SGHTA, CDR2 FQGNSA. This chain's CDR3 is CASTRGQAPL.

This clonotype was observed many times. The V call is TRBV10-3, the J call TRBJ2-1, with D perhaps matching TRBD1 or TRBD2 (6 bases each). CDR1 is ENHRY and CDR2 is SYGVKD in the germline V gene. The CDR3 totals 15 residues. With 7 bases removed from V and 2 bases from J, the gap between germline ends came to 15 bases. The CDR3 coding sequence is TGTGCCATCACCCAGCGCGGGGACACCTACAATGAGCAGTTCTTC. Translated, it gives CAITQRGDTYNEQFF.

This clonotype was seen a few times. A much larger clone sits a single nucleotide away, making a read error possible. No conserved phenylalanine or tryptophan ends this CDR3, so it is likely a read error. The chain couples TRBV12-3 or TRBV12-4 to TRBJ2-1, with TRBD1 matching 8 bases. Trimming at V came to 5 bases and at J to 4 bases, leaving 4 bases not matched to a gene. This CDR3 spans 14 amino acids. CDR3 nucleotide sequence: TGTGCCAGCAGTGCGACAGGGGAATACAATGAGCAGTTCTGC. It is translated as CASSATGEYNEQFC.

This clonotype has ten or more counts. The V and J genes are TRBV20-1 and TRBJ2-5; D is ambiguous. Trimming stripped 2 bases from V and 5 bases from J, with 12 bases between. Germline loops: CDR1 DFQATT, CDR2 SNEGSKA (reference sequence). The CDR3 has 13 amino acids. In DNA, the CDR3 is TGCAGTGCTAGACCTGGGGTGGGGGAGACCCAGTACTTC. Translated, it gives CSARPGVGETQYF.

Many counts were recorded for this clonotype. The chain employs TRBV20-1 and TRBJ2-7; 10 bases map to TRBD1. Germline-derived CDR1 and CDR2 are DFQATT and SNEGSKA (reference sequence). The CDR3 sequence is 15 residues long. V shed 2 bases and J 4 bases; nucleotides not matched to a gene: 8. CDR3 in amino acids: CSARPDRGQGYEQYF. CDR3 DNA: TGCAGTGCTAGACCCGACAGGGGGCAGGGTTACGAGCAGTACTTC.

There are many counts of this clonotype. V is TRBV5-1 and J is TRBJ1-1; tentatively, D is TRBD1 (5 bases). V was shortened by 4 bases and J by 0 bases, with 19 bases between the two germline ends. CDR1 SGHRS and CDR2 YFSETQ come from the germline V gene. The CDR3 is made up of 17 amino acids. The CDR3 bases are TGCGCCAGCAGCCGGCGTCCCAGGGATGGCATGAACACTGAAGCTTTCTTT. This encodes CASSRRPRDGMNTEAFF.

This clonotype was detected only a few times. V usage is TRBV6-5 and J usage is TRBJ1-1; weak D call: TRBD1 (5 bases). V was shortened by 8 bases and J by 2 bases, with 15 bases between the two germline ends. Germline assignment: CDR1 MNHEY and CDR2 SVGAGI. The CDR3 extends over 14 amino acids. Written as DNA, the CDR3 is TGTGCCAGCTTGAGGTCGGGGGGAAACACTGAAGCTTTCTTT. As protein: CASLRSGGNTEAFF.

The table lists this clonotype with many counts. The V gene is TRBV7-2, the J gene TRBJ2-3; either TRBD1 or TRBD2 may supply D (5 bases each). The CDR3 runs to 15 residues. CDR1 and CDR2 (germline): SGHTA, FQGNSA. Between the trimmed V and J ends, which lost 4 bases and 1 base, there was a span of 12 bases. CDR3 nucleotides: TGTGCCAGCAGCTCCATTGGGACGGGCACAGATACGCAGTATTTT. Encoded protein: CASSSIGTGTDTQYF. Filled out from reference TRBV7-2 and TRBJ2-3, the complete variable domain reads GAGVSQSPSNKVTEKGKDVELRCDPISGHTALYWYRQSLGQGLEFLIYFQGNSAPDKSGLPSDRFSAERTGGSVSTLTIQRTQQEDSAVYLCASSSIGTGTDTQYFGPGTRLTVL.

This clonotype was seen repeatedly, ten times or more. The chain links TRBV5-5 to TRBJ2-2; the D gene is possibly TRBD1 (5 bases). This CDR3 comprises 14 residues. The germline V gene encodes CDR1 SGHKS and CDR2 YYEKEE (reference sequence). The germline V and J ends were trimmed by 0 bases and 6 bases, with 9 bases remaining between them. The CDR3 spells CASSLETAAGELFF. The CDR3 nucleotides read TGTGCCAGCAGCTTGGAGACAGCAGCCGGGGAGCTGTTTTTT.

The genes are TRBV6-2 or TRBV6-3 and TRBJ1-1; unclear D gene. The CDR3 covers 13 residues. V lost 0 bases to trimming and J lost 8 bases, with 10 bases between them. The germline gives CDR1 MNHEY, CDR2 SVGEGT. DNA of the CDR3: TGTGCCAGCAGTTACTCGCTGGCAGTCGAAGCTTTCTTT. Protein: CASSYSLAVEAFF.

This clonotype was observed at least ten times. The chain joins TRBV25-1 to TRBJ2-2, with 7 bases fitting TRBD1. The V and J ends lost 2 bases and 5 bases, in that order; junction bases with no gene match: 2. Germline lookup yields CDR1 MGHDK and CDR2 SYGVNS. CDR3 length equals 14 residues. CDR3 nucleotide sequence: TGTGCCAGCAGTGAAATGACAGGGACCGGGGAGCTGTTTTTT. The encoded protein is CASSEMTGTGELFF.

This clonotype occurred many times. The chain joins TRBV7-9 to TRBJ1-6; 9 bases agree with TRBD1. V lost 5 bases and J lost 7; bases outside the gene matches: 3. The CDR3 runs to 14 residues. Germline lookup yields CDR1 SEHNR and CDR2 FQNEAQ (reference sequence). CDR3 bases: TGTGCCAGCAGCACACAGGGGGCCAATTCACCCCTCCACTTT. This encodes CASSTQGANSPLHF.

This clonotype has a count of ten or more. The chain uses TRBV20-1 and TRBJ1-2; D is undetermined. The CDR3 contains 12 residues. With 5 bases removed from V and 4 bases from J, the gap between germline ends came to 11 bases. Per germline, CDR1 DFQATT and CDR2 SNEGSKA (reference sequence). In DNA, the CDR3 is TGCAGTGCTCACGGGAGGGTCTATGGCTACACCTTC. It codes for CSAHGRVYGYTF.

This clonotype was recorded many times. This chain joins TRBV5-1 and TRBJ2-3; 7 bases map to TRBD1. Germline V CDR1 and CDR2: SGHRS, YFSETQ. The CDR3 spans 15 residues. With V trimmed by 4 bases and J by 3 bases, 8 bases remained unmatched. CDR3 loop: CASSGTGAQTDTQYF. CDR3 bases: TGCGCCAGCAGCGGAACAGGGGCTCAGACAGATACGCAGTATTTT.

This clonotype was picked up many times. The rearrangement joins TRBV20-1 to TRBJ1-6; D is perhaps TRBD1 (6 bases). V was pared by 0 bases and J by 6 bases, with 9 bases between. Germline CDR1 and CDR2: DFQATT and SNEGSKA (reference sequence). The CDR3 is 14 amino acids. The DNA of the CDR3 is TGCAGTGCTAGAGATTTACAGGGTAATTCACCCCTCCACTTT. It encodes CSARDLQGNSPLHF.

This clonotype came up many times. J is TRBJ2-1 and V is TRBV7-9, with 7 positions matching TRBD1. The CDR3 is 12 amino acids. From germline, CDR1 is SEHNR and CDR2 FQNEAQ (reference sequence). Losses at the gene ends were 8 bases for V and 7 bases for J; bases not matched to a gene: 5. The CDR3 loop is CASPGTANEQFF. In DNA, the CDR3 is TGTGCCAGCCCCGGGACAGCGAATGAGCAGTTCTTC.

This clonotype has at least ten counts. The V and J genes are TRBV7-2 and TRBJ1-5; D remains unclear. This CDR3 is built from 14 residues. The ends were cut back, 5 bases at V and 0 bases at J, with 8 bases in the middle. From germline, CDR1 is SGHTA and CDR2 FQGNSA. CDR3 amino acids: CASSVQHSNQPQHF. In DNA form, the CDR3 reads TGTGCCAGCAGCGTCCAACATAGCAATCAGCCCCAGCATTTT. The whole variable domain, filled in from reference TRBV7-2 and TRBJ1-5, reads GAGVSQSPSNKVTEKGKDVELRCDPISGHTALYWYRQSLGQGLEFLIYFQGNSAPDKSGLPSDRFSAERTGGSVSTLTIQRTQQEDSAVYLCASSVQHSNQPQHFGDGTRLSIL.

This clonotype was counted ten times or more. V usage is TRBV20-1 and J usage is TRBJ2-5; D gene ambiguous. This CDR3 has 10 amino acids. V lost 6 bases and J lost 4, with 6 bases in between. Germline V gene lookup returns CDR1 DFQATT and CDR2 SNEGSKA (reference sequence). CDR3 nucleotides: TGCAGTGCCGGAACAGAGACCCAGTACTTC. Translating gives CSAGTETQYF.

This clonotype was seen ten or more times. J is TRBJ2-3 and V is TRBV12-3 or TRBV12-4, with D possibly TRBD2 on 5 matching bases. CDR3 length: 13 residues. The V and J ends lost 3 bases and 6 bases respectively, with 10 bases between them. CDR3 region: CASSFGMSDTQYF. In DNA form, the CDR3 reads TGTGCCAGCAGTTTCGGGATGTCGGATACGCAGTATTTT.

This clonotype was observed at least ten times. The chain recombines TRBV27 with TRBJ1-1; D not certain. V shed 4 bases and J shed 2 bases, with 14 bases lying between them. Germline CDR1 MNHEY, CDR2 SMNVEV (reference sequence). The CDR3 is made up of 15 amino acids. In nucleotides, the CDR3 is TGTGCCAGCAGTTACATTCGGTCTGGTAACACTGAAGCTTTCTTT. Translating it yields CASSYIRSGNTEAFF.

This clonotype was counted many times. The chain employs TRBV4-1 and TRBJ2-7; maybe TRBD1 (5 bases). Germline CDR1 is MGHRA and CDR2 is YSYEKL. V lost 3 bases and J lost 3, with 12 bases in between. CDR3 length: 14 residues. CDR3 protein: CASSQVDSLYEQYF. In DNA form, the CDR3 reads TGCGCCAGCAGCCAGGTCGACAGCCTCTACGAGCAGTACTTC.

The sample holds many counts of this clonotype. This chain uses TRBV10-3 with TRBJ1-5; a possible D gene is TRBD1 (5 bases). Trimming cost V 8 bases and J 5 bases, with 16 bases left between them. This CDR3 region has 14 residues. Germline V gene lookup returns CDR1 ENHRY and CDR2 SYGVKD. Written as DNA, the CDR3 is TGTGCCATCCGGGGCGCGGGAGGGGATCAGCCCCAGCATTTT. Translation gives CAIRGAGGDQPQHF.